What follows is one TCR beta chain and its context. This clone was seen only a few times. Its antigen remains unidentified. Base qualities were left out, and no much larger clone turns up one base away. Libraries were prepared through the immunoSEQ multiplex PCR assay. The multiplex PCR relied on a mix of 60 forward primers for TCR Vbeta segments and 13 reverse primers for TCR Jbeta segments. A multiplex PCR assay on genomic DNA amplified the CDR3 region of rearranged TCR beta genes. The amplified TCR beta libraries were sequenced on the Illumina HiSeq System as 87-base-pair reads. The study's own analysis went as follows. A later analysis counted about 80 million unique TCR beta chains across the 666 repertoires, and some 11 million of these chains were shared by at least two donors. A nearest-neighbor algorithm error-corrected the raw reads and collapsed the reads into unique sequences, merging closely related sequences to remove PCR and sequencing errors. CDR3 sequences were aligned to IMGT reference sequences to assign V, D and J gene segments. For a sequence to be retained, a match of at least six nucleotides to both a V gene segment and a J gene segment was required. A rearrangement counted as productive if the CDR3 had no stop codons and remained in frame with V and J, and every other rearrangement counted as non-productive. Following IMGT convention, CDR3 was defined as the stretch from the second conserved V-encoded cysteine up to the conserved J-encoded phenylalanine. The earlier analysis of 500 to 650 of the donors excluded any sequence lacking an unambiguous match to a single V gene segment. An earlier analysis of about 590 of the donors classified V segments as functional when productive rearrangements were above 56.7% and as segregating when the standard deviation between donors was above 5%. To diagnose cytomegalovirus status from the catalog of TCR beta chain sequences, a statistical classification framework was built. V and J gene assignment, in a later analysis, came from comparing TCR nucleotide sequences with IMGT/GENE-DB human TR gene sequences. In a later analysis, CDR3 sequences and most-parsimonious VDJ recombination scenarios were assigned using the TCRdist pipeline. In a later analysis, each TCR beta chain was defined by its CDR3 amino acid sequence together with its V-gene family, and reads lacking a unique V-gene family were excluded. To address suspected cross-contamination and a sequencing artifact, a later analysis removed 550 to 750 highly shared, low-generation-probability nucleotide sequences. In a later analysis, a clonal expansion index for each public chain was calculated from normalized within-repertoire ranks of inferred template counts. A later analysis computed generation probabilities with a VDJ recombination model fitted to out-of-frame rearrangements, and checked the results against IGoR. A later analysis scored TCR-TCR, TCR-HLA and TCR-CMV co-occurrence with hypergeometric tests, applying a repertoire-size bias correction to TCR pairs. To estimate false discovery rates, a later analysis permuted the HLA or CMV assignments 20 times. A later analysis grouped co-occurring TCRs with DBSCAN, adding TCRdist sequence similarity when clustering within HLA-allele-positive subsets. Co-occurrence clustering excluded repertoires with fewer than 30,000 or more than 120,000 public chains, plus five with anomalous nucleotide sharing. TCRdb took over this immuneACCESS table, retaining in-frame rearrangements with V and J assigned. Such tables are incomplete; in checked studies, under half of the missing clones stem from an unresolved V gene, and the remainder is unexplained. The DNA gave D and trimming, while V, J and clone size come from that table. This sample is represented by about 160,000 clones; roughly 80% of them were singletons. The biggest ten clones account for 1.5% to 2.5% of the sample.

The CDR3 runs 16 amino acids, cysteine and phenylalanine included. Only CDR3 DNA remains: 48 bases, in frame from the first base. The germline V gene supplies CDR1 SGHRS and CDR2 YFSETQ. V ends up 4 bases short and J 0 bases short, with an unmatched junction base count of 9. The cohort was made up of about 610 healthy bone marrow donors. At the time of sampling, all cohort members were nominally healthy, though unrecorded immune exposures were likely present. The donor was CMV seronegative and belonged to the group of roughly 330 seronegative cohort members. Every donor gave a peripheral blood sample, and the peripheral blood mononuclear cells from that sample were used for TCR beta sequencing. The Qiagen DNeasy Blood Extraction Kit was used to extract genomic DNA from the blood cell samples. These data belong to a study of cytomegalovirus exposure and HLA in healthy donors (dated by TCRdb to about 2017). Concerning the study at large: According to an earlier analysis of a few hundred of the donors, about 179 million T cells yielded roughly 110 million unique TCR beta sequences and approximately 300 Gb of sequence data. Roughly 300 gigabases of sequencing data and tens of millions of unique TCR sequences were included in an early release covering over 600 HLA-typed donors. Among the 398 genotyped donors, around 81% belonged to the genetic ancestry cluster associated with self-reported Caucasian donors. The study aimed to test whether cataloging public T cell receptors could reveal signatures of past pathogen exposure. Using immunosequencing, the study profiled T cell repertoires from 666 subjects and related those repertoires to cytomegalovirus serostatus. Along with the 666-subject first cohort, a separate validation cohort of around 110 different subjects was used. The study combined high-throughput TCR immunosequencing, statistical association of individual TCRs with disease status, and machine learning to predict cytomegalovirus infection status. To study patterns of TCR occurrence, a later analysis re-analyzed previously published TCR beta repertoires from more than 550 donors and added high-resolution HLA genotyping. The later analysis used no new phenotypic data to find candidate immune exposures, relying instead on TCR beta sequences and their occurrence across donors. An earlier analysis of 587 of the donors applied high-throughput TCR beta sequencing to assess whether each TCR beta V gene segment acted as functional or pseudogenic. Donor age, sex, ethnicity and CMV serostatus were compiled together with the repertoire data. Genome-wide SNP genotypes for about 65% of the 666 donors were used in a later genetic analysis, which treated that subset as a discovery cohort. Every discovery cohort repertoire had been produced on one sequencing platform. Class I and class II HLA loci were covered by the typing at four-digit resolution. Typing coverage varied by locus: 629-630 donors for A, B, C, DRB1 and DQB1; roughly 510 for DQA1; 600 to 610 for DPA1; roughly 450 for DPB1. Because of strong linkage in the cohort, 4 to 6 DR-DQ haplotypes were treated as single units for association and clustering. Across approximately 420 genotyped donors of the cohort, an average of about 240,000 unique TCR beta nucleotide sequences per donor were sequenced, and about a sixth of those sequences were non-productive.

Study-level results and caveats: The study listed 150 to 200 TCR beta chains as associated with cytomegalovirus. Compared with the roughly 670-donor mean, donors in an Asian-associated ancestry cluster had fewer N-insertions in productive TCRs, according to a later genetic analysis. Because counts were too low, 15 to 20 rarely observed V segments, including chromosome 9 orphons, were left out of the earlier analysis of about 500 of the donors. Cytomegalovirus status was reported to be diagnosed by the classifier with high specificity and sensitivity in both the original and validation cohorts. Sequencing depth was assumed to be roughly uniform across donors in the presence/absence analyses, though that assumption may not hold. In vitro tests confirmed that a few of the cytomegalovirus-associated TCR beta chains recognize cytomegalovirus antigens. Because some donors lacked HLA typing at each locus, the association tests relied only on the typed subset. In a later analysis, TCR association rates were found to vary across HLA loci, with the most associated TCRs seen for DRB1 alleles and the fewest for HLA-C alleles. Only TCR beta chains were sequenced in this cohort, and the absence of alpha or paired-chain data limited detectable features. In a later analysis, HLA-associated TCR beta chains showed more clonal expansion and lower generation probabilities than non-associated chains that were equally common. Strong co-occurrence of HLA alleles, especially DR and DQ, made assigning TCR associations to individual alleles difficult. For the cohort, immune exposure information was limited to CMV serostatus. Across donors, most TCR sequences were observed very rarely, whereas some public TCRs were present in many individuals. Most CMV-associated TCR beta chains appeared to be HLA-restricted in a later analysis, and the HLA associations seemed to be driven largely by CMV exposure. Linkage disequilibrium might explain the correlated functional status among segregating V segments, but an unknown experimental factor could not be excluded. A cluster of highly shared sequence variants was judged likely to represent a technical artifact of the sequencing pipeline. At a false discovery rate of 0.05, a later analysis linked approximately 18,000 TCR beta sequences to specific HLA alleles. Several of the top co-occurrence clusters appeared to be linked to parvovirus B19, influenza, CMV and Epstein-Barr virus, according to a later analysis. The 87-base-pair reads could not distinguish some IMGT-functional V segments, including TRBV6-2 and TRBV6-3, so those segments were excluded. In an earlier analysis of roughly 500 of the donors, most TCR beta V segments appeared in productive rearrangements about 90% or about 30% of the time, broadly matching IMGT annotations. A further reported finding was that TCR beta sequences accurately predicted the HLA-A and HLA-B alleles for most subjects in the first cohort. A later genetic analysis associated a missense DCLRE1C variant with V-gene and J-gene trimming of TCR beta chains, and an independent cohort replicated the association. The authors suggested that the approach could potentially be generalized to other disease states and immunological phenotypes.

This chain is built from TRBV5-1 and TRBJ2-7; 8 nucleotides in the junction match TRBD2. The sequence derives from a man aged 18 to 35 in good health and CMV-seronegative. Sample: PBMCs. CDR3 protein: CASSPAGGYSSYEQYF. The DNA reads TGCGCCAGCAGCCCGGCGGGGGGCTACTCCTCCTACGAGCAGTACTTC.